This is a list of T cell receptor beta chains from one sample in a study of blood T cell repertoires in COVID-19. Assay used: immunoSEQ multiplex PCR; TCRdb lists only in-frame clones, some missing. Of some 150,000 clones listed, about nine tenths are singletons. Sequencing was carried out using peripheral blood. Every receptor here comes from a human donor in a cohort sampled during active COVID-19. CDR3s include the opening cysteine and the closing phenylalanine or tryptophan. D genes are given only for firm matches. Rows may omit the clone size; those that give it use once, few, many or a size class.

DNA: TGCGCCAGCAGCCGACCAGGGTACGGAAGCACTGAAGCTTTCTTT; CDR3: CASSRPGYGSTEAFF; D: .; size: .; length: 15; J: TRBJ1-1; V: TRBV4-1
DNA: TGTGCCAGCAGCTTCGCCGGGACTAGCGGGACCCTGGAGGTCGAGACCCAGTACTTC; CDR3: CASSFAGTSGTLEVETQYF; D: TRBD2; size: .; length: 19; J: TRBJ2-5; V: TRBV5-4
DNA: TGTGCCAGCAGCGGGACTTACGATCGTACGCAGTATTTT; CDR3: CASSGTYDRTQYF; D: .; size: .; length: 13; J: TRBJ2-3; V: TRBV6-6
DNA: TGTGCCAGCAGTGCAGGTGGAGCGGAGAGCTCCTACGAGCAGTACTTC; CDR3: CASSAGGAESSYEQYF; D: .; size: few; length: 16; J: TRBJ2-7; V: TRBV2
DNA: TGTGCCAGCAGCAAAGCTTGTCCCTCCAGCTCTGGAAACACCATATATTTT; CDR3: CASSKACPSSSGNTIYF; D: .; size: .; length: 17; J: TRBJ1-3; V: TRBV21-1
DNA: TGTGCCTGGATCCGGGACAGGGCTGTCAACTATGGCTACACCTTC; CDR3: CAWIRDRAVNYGYTF; D: TRBD1; size: .; length: 15; J: TRBJ1-2; V: TRBV30
DNA: TGTGCCAGCAGTTATTCAACAGGGGGGAGCGTTAGCTATGGCTACACCTTC; CDR3: CASSYSTGGSVSYGYTF; D: TRBD1; size: .; length: 17; J: TRBJ1-2; V: TRBV2
DNA: TGTGCCAGCAGCTTTGGGGGCCTCACAGATACGCAGTATTTT; CDR3: CASSFGGLTDTQYF; D: .; size: once; length: 14; J: TRBJ2-3; V: TRBV7-3
DNA: TGTGCCAGCGGGGACAGGGGGACAGATACGCAGTATTTT; CDR3: CASGDRGTDTQYF; D: TRBD1; size: .; length: 13; J: TRBJ2-3; V: TRBV5-4
DNA: TGTGCCAGCAGCTTAGTAGGGACAGTGTCTAGCAATCAGCCCCAGCATTTT; CDR3: CASSLVGTVSSNQPQHF; D: TRBD1; size: .; length: 17; J: TRBJ1-5; V: TRBV7-8
DNA: TGTGCCAGCAGTCCAGGGGACCAGGGGCTGAGTCAGCCCCAGCATTTT; CDR3: CASSPGDQGLSQPQHF; D: .; size: few; length: 16; J: TRBJ1-5; V: TRBV7-9
DNA: TGCGCCAGCAGAGTGACAGGGGAGGCGAACACTGAAGCTTTCTTT; CDR3: CASRVTGEANTEAFF; D: TRBD1; size: .; length: 15; J: TRBJ1-1; V: TRBV10-2
DNA: TGCAGCGTTGTCGGGACAGGGCGAAATGAGCAGTTCTTC; CDR3: CSVVGTGRNEQFF; D: TRBD1; size: .; length: 13; J: TRBJ2-1; V: TRBV29-1
DNA: TGCGCCAGCAGCTTTCGACTAGCGGGAGGCTACTACGAGCAGTACTTC; CDR3: CASSFRLAGGYYEQYF; D: TRBD2; size: .; length: 16; J: TRBJ2-7; V: TRBV5-1
DNA: TGCGCCAGCAGCCAAGAGGTCACAGGGGCCCATTCACCCCTCCACTTT; CDR3: CASSQEVTGAHSPLHF; D: TRBD1; size: .; length: 16; J: TRBJ1-6; V: TRBV4-3
DNA: TGTGCCAGCAGTTCGACCGGGGAGCTGTTTTTT; CDR3: CASSSTGELFF; D: .; size: .; length: 11; J: TRBJ2-2; V: TRBV3-1/TRBV3-2
DNA: TGTGCCAGCTCACCAGGCAGGGGGTCCACAGATACGCAGTATTTT; CDR3: CASSPGRGSTDTQYF; D: TRBD1; size: .; length: 15; J: TRBJ2-3; V: TRBV18
DNA: TGTGCCATCAGGAAAGAGGGACTGAGCTATGGCTACACCTTC; CDR3: CAIRKEGLSYGYTF; D: .; size: .; length: 14; J: TRBJ1-2; V: TRBV10-3
DNA: TGTGCCAGCAGTTACTCGATATGGCGCGGGAGTTGGGACGAGCAGTACTTC; CDR3: CASSYSIWRGSWDEQYF; D: TRBD2; size: once; length: 17; J: TRBJ2-7; V: TRBV6-2/TRBV6-3
DNA: TGTGCCAGCAGCTTCGGACTAGCGGGAGGGATTATGGATGAGCAGTTCTTC; CDR3: CASSFGLAGGIMDEQFF; D: TRBD2; size: .; length: 17; J: TRBJ2-1; V: TRBV5-6
DNA: TGTGCCAGCAGCTTAGGAGGACAGGGGGCTAACTATGGCTACACCTTC; CDR3: CASSLGGQGANYGYTF; D: TRBD1; size: .; length: 16; J: TRBJ1-2; V: TRBV7-2
DNA: TGCGCCAGCAGCTTGGGAGGTCAGCTTTGGGCAGATACGCAGTATTTT; CDR3: CASSLGGQLWADTQYF; D: .; size: .; length: 16; J: TRBJ2-3; V: TRBV5-1
DNA: TGTGCCACCAGTGATTCTGCAGGCTCCTACGAGCAGTACTTC; CDR3: CATSDSAGSYEQYF; D: .; size: .; length: 14; J: TRBJ2-7; V: TRBV24-1
DNA: TGTGCCTGGAGTGTACTAGGGCCAAATGAGCAGTTCTTC; CDR3: CAWSVLGPNEQFF; D: .; size: .; length: 13; J: TRBJ2-1; V: TRBV30
DNA: TGTGCCAGTAGTAGCGGGACAGGGGGGTACACAGATACGCAGTATTTT; CDR3: CASSSGTGGYTDTQYF; D: TRBD1; size: .; length: 16; J: TRBJ2-3; V: TRBV19
DNA: TGTGCCAGCAGCGCCGGGACAGATACCTACGAGCAGTACTTC; CDR3: CASSAGTDTYEQYF; D: TRBD1; size: once; length: 14; J: TRBJ2-7; V: TRBV6-6
DNA: TGTGCCAGCAGCCAAGTCGGGACAGGCCTCTACAATGAGCAGTTCTTC; CDR3: CASSQVGTGLYNEQFF; D: TRBD1; size: once; length: 16; J: TRBJ2-1; V: TRBV3-1/TRBV3-2